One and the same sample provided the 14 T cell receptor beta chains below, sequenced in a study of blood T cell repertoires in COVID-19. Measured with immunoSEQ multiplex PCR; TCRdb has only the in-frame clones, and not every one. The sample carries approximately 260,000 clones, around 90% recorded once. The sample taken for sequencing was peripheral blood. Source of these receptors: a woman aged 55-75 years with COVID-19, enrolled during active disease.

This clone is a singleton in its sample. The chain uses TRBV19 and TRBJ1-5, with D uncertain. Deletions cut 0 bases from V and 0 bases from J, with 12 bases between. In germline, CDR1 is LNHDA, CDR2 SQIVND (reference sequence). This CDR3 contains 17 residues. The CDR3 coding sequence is TGTGCCAGTAGTATAGATCTTGCATCCTATAGCAATCAGCCCCAGCATTTT. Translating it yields CASSIDLASYSNQPQHF.

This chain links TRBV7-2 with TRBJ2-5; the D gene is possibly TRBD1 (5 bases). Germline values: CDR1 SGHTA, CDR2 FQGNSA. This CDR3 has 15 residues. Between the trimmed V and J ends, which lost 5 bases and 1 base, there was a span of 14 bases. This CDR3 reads CASSPRRGGQETQYF. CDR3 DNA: TGTGCCAGCAGCCCCCGTAGGGGTGGCCAAGAGACCCAGTACTTC.

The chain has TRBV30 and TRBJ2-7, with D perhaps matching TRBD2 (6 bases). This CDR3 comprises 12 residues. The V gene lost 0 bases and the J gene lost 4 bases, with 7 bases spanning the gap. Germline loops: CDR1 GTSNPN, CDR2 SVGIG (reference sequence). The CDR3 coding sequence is TGTGCCTGGAGTGTTGCGGGATACGAGCAGTACTTC. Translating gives CAWSVAGYEQYF.

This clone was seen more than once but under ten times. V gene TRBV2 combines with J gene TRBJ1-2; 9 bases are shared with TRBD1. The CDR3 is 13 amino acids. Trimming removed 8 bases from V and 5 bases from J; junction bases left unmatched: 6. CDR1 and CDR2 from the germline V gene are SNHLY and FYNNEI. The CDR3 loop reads CASGRQGGYGYTF. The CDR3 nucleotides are TGTGCCAGCGGCAGACAGGGGGGTTATGGCTACACCTTC. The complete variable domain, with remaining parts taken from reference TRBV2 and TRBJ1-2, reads EPEVTQTPSHQVTQMGQEVILRCVPISNHLYFYWYRQILGQKVEFLVSFYNNEISEKSEIFDDQFSVERPDGSNFTLKIRSTKLEDSAMYFCASGRQGGYGYTFGSGTRLTVV.

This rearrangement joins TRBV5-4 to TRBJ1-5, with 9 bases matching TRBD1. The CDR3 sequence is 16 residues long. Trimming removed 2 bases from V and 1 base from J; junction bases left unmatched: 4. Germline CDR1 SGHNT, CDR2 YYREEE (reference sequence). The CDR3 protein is CASSFGGQGSNQPQHF. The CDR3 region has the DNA TGTGCCAGCAGCTTTGGCGGACAGGGGAGCAATCAGCCCCAGCATTTT.

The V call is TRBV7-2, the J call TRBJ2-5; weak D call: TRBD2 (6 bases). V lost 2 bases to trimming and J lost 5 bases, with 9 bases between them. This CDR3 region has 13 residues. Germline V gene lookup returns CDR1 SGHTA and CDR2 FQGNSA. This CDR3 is CASSLPSEETQYF. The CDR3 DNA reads TGTGCCAGCAGCTTACCTAGCGAGGAGACCCAGTACTTC.

This chain's CDR3 is CASSSGQTYEQYF. As DNA, the CDR3 is TGCGCCAGCAGTTCGGGACAGACCTACGAGCAGTACTTC. This rearrangement joins TRBV5-1 to TRBJ2-7, with 7 bases that match TRBD1. Germline-derived CDR1 and CDR2 are SGHRS and YFSETQ. There are 13 residues in the CDR3. Trimming at V came to 5 bases and at J to 2 bases, leaving 4 bases not matched to a gene.

CDR3 DNA: TGTGCCAGCAGTGAAGCGCTAGGGGGGGTATGGGACAGGCTAAACAATGAGCAGTTCTTC. This encodes CASSEALGGVWDRLNNEQFF. The chain is built from TRBV6-1 and TRBJ2-1, with a possible D match to TRBD1 (8 bases). The V and J ends lost 0 bases and 5 bases respectively, with 26 bases between them. This CDR3 is built from 20 residues. Per the germline V gene, CDR1 is MNHNS and CDR2 is SASEGT.

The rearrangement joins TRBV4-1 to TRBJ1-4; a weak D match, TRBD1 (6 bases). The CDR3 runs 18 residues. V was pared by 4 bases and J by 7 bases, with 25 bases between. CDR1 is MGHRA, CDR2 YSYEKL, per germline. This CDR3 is CASSLHNLLTGSGEKLFF. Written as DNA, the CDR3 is TGCGCCAGCAGCCTCCATAATCTGCTCACAGGGTCAGGTGAAAAACTGTTTTTT.

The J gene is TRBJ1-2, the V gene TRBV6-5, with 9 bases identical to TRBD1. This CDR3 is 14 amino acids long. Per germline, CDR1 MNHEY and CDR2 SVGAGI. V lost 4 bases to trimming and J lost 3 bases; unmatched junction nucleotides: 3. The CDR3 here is CASSLDRGDYGYTF. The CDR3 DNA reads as TGTGCCAGCAGTTTGGACAGGGGTGACTATGGCTACACCTTC.

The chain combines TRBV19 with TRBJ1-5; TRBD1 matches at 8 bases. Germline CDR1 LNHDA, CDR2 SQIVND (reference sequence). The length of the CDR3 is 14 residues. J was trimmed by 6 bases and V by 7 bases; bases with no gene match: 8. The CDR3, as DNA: TGTGCCAGTACCGACAGGGGCCTCAGTCAGCCCCAGCATTTT. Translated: CASTDRGLSQPQHF.

The CDR3 DNA sequence: TGTGCCAGCAGCTTGATTTCCAGCGCCTTAGGCCCCTATAGCACAGATACGCAGTATTTT. This encodes CASSLISSALGPYSTDTQYF. The chain is built from TRBV5-5 and TRBJ2-3; D is undetermined. Germline-derived CDR1 and CDR2 are SGHKS and YYEKEE (reference sequence). The V gene lost 1 base and the J gene lost 0 bases, with 24 bases spanning the gap. The CDR3 has 20 residues.

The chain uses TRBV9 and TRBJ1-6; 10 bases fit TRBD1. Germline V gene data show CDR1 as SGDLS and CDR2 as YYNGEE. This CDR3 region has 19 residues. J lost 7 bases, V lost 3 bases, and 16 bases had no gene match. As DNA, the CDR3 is TGTGCCAGCAGCGCCCCTAAACAGACAGGGGGCCTCGGGAATTCACCCCTCCACTTT. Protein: CASSAPKQTGGLGNSPLHF.

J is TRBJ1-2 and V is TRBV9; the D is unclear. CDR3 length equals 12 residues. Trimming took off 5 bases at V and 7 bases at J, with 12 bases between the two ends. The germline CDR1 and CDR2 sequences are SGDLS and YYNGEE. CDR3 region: CASREGLGGYTF. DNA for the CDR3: TGTGCCAGCAGGGAGGGATTGGGTGGCTACACCTTC.